The 32 T cell receptor beta chains given below trace back to one sample, sequenced in a study of shared clonotypes between healthy human individuals. Some clones are missing from TCRdb's copy, which holds only in-frame ones; the method was immunoSEQ multiplex PCR. The sample records roughly 700,000 clones, approximately 74% being singletons. Specimen: memory CD4+ T cells sorted from blood. Specified subset: CD45RA-negative fraction. These receptors all come from a woman in her twenties or thirties in good health.

This chain links TRBV29-1 with TRBJ2-1, with TRBD1 identical over 8 bases. The trim removed 7 bases at V and 3 bases at J, leaving 5 bases unmatched. This CDR3 is 13 amino acids long. CDR1 is SQVTM and CDR2 is ANQGSEA in the germline V gene. DNA for the CDR3: TGCAGCGGGGGGACAGGAGTCTACAATGAGCAGTTCTTC. This sequence encodes CSGGTGVYNEQFF.

A note on this clone: At one boundary the junction diverges from the germline segment, which might be a read error. The V gene is TRBV10-3, the J gene TRBJ2-7; TRBD2 agrees at 9 bases. The CDR3 has 13 amino acids. The V gene's germline CDR1 is ENHRY and CDR2 SYGVKD. The CDR3 bases are TGTGCCATCAGTGAGTCTGGTAGCGGGAGAATTCACTTC. This translates into CAISESGSGRIHF.

This clone has only one observation. This chain joins TRBV5-4 and TRBJ2-2, with TRBD2 matching 11 bases. The CDR3 is made up of 17 amino acids. Germline values: CDR1 SGHNT, CDR2 YYREEE (reference sequence). J lost 6 bases, V lost 1 base, and 8 bases had no gene match. CDR3 sequence reads: CASSLTELAGVPGELFF. The DNA for the CDR3 is TGTGCCAGCAGCTTGACCGAACTAGCGGGAGTGCCCGGGGAGCTGTTTTTT.

The V gene is TRBV6-1, the J gene TRBJ1-5, with D possibly being TRBD1 (6 bases). V lost 0 bases to trimming and J lost 4 bases, with 16 bases between them. This CDR3 spans 17 amino acids. The germline V gene encodes CDR1 MNHNS and CDR2 SASEGT. The CDR3 nucleotides are TGTGCCAGCAGTGAAGCGCTTACAGGGAGGAGGAATCAGCCCCAGCATTTT. It specifies CASSEALTGRRNQPQHF.

This sequence joins TRBV7-9 and TRBJ1-5; D is ambiguous. Trimming took 2 bases from V and 6 from J, leaving 14 bases between them. Germline V CDR1 and CDR2: SEHNR, FQNEAQ (reference sequence). The CDR3 contains 15 residues. DNA for the CDR3: TGTGCCAGCAGCTTATTTGGGGATGTGCGTCAGCCCCAGCATTTT. As protein: CASSLFGDVRQPQHF.

As regards this clone: Other DNA sequences in the sample encode the same CDR3. The gene calls are TRBV5-1 and TRBJ1-1; D ambiguous. V dropped 0 bases and J dropped 1 base, with 10 bases sitting between them. The CDR3 spans 15 residues. Germline V gene lookup returns CDR1 SGHRS and CDR2 YFSETQ. The CDR3 sequence is CASSLVTGGNTEAFF. As DNA, the CDR3 is TGCGCCAGCAGCTTGGTTACTGGCGGGAACACTGAAGCTTTCTTT.

CDR3 nucleotides: TGCGCCAGCAGTTTCGCGGGCTCCTTTATGAACACTGAAGCTTTCTTT. This encodes CASSFAGSFMNTEAFF. The V call is TRBV5-1, the J call TRBJ1-1; D is uncertain. CDR1 and CDR2 from the germline V gene are SGHRS and YFSETQ. V was clipped by 5 bases and J by 0 bases, with 17 bases between them. This CDR3 contains 16 residues.

V usage is TRBV2 and J usage is TRBJ1-2; 8 positions agree with TRBD1. Per germline, CDR1 SNHLY and CDR2 FYNNEI. The CDR3 sequence is 14 residues long. Trimming removed 5 bases from V and 3 bases from J; junction bases left unmatched: 5. The CDR3 DNA is TGTGCCAGCAGTCCTGACAGGGGACACTATGGCTACACCTTC. It encodes CASSPDRGHYGYTF. Combining the CDR3 with reference TRBV2 and TRBJ1-2 gives the whole variable domain EPEVTQTPSHQVTQMGQEVILRCVPISNHLYFYWYRQILGQKVEFLVSFYNNEISEKSEIFDDQFSVERPDGSNFTLKIRSTKLEDSAMYFCASSPDRGHYGYTFGSGTRLTVV.

The chain carries TRBV19 and TRBJ1-4, with TRBD1 matching 7 bases. This CDR3 has 15 amino acids. V lost 10 bases, J lost 5 bases, and 13 bases stayed unmatched. Germline CDR1 LNHDA, CDR2 SQIVND (reference sequence). DNA for the CDR3: TGTGCCACCCATCCAACCGGGACAGCCAATGAAAAACTGTTTTTT. Translation: CATHPTGTANEKLFF.

The genes are TRBV18 and TRBJ1-2; 11 bases agree with TRBD1. This CDR3 region has 17 residues. Germline CDR1 and CDR2: KGHSH and LQKENI. The trim removed 8 bases at V and 1 base at J, leaving 12 bases unmatched. The CDR3 nucleotides read TGTGCCAGCGACTCTACCGGACAGGGGGCGGTTAACTATGGCTACACCTTC. It encodes CASDSTGQGAVNYGYTF.

V gene TRBV19 combines with J gene TRBJ2-2; maybe TRBD2 (6 bases). V lost 3 bases and J 3 bases, leaving 11 bases between the germline ends. Germline CDR1 is LNHDA and CDR2 is SQIVND (reference sequence). This CDR3 region has 15 residues. The CDR3 region has the DNA TGTGCCAGTAGTATCGGAGGGAGATACACCGGGGAGCTGTTTTTT. It encodes CASSIGGRYTGELFF.

Ten or more counts support this clone. The V gene is TRBV6-5, the J gene TRBJ2-7; D perhaps matches TRBD2 (6 bases). Germline assignment: CDR1 MNHEY and CDR2 SVGAGI. Trimming removed 4 bases from V and 2 bases from J, with 9 bases in between. The CDR3 has 13 residues. CDR3 in DNA: TGTGCCAGCAGTTTCCGGGAGACCTACGAGCAGTACTTC. Translation: CASSFRETYEQYF.

The rearrangement joins TRBV2 to TRBJ2-3; a weak D match, TRBD1 (5 bases). Germline CDR1 is SNHLY and CDR2 is FYNNEI. Trimming shortened V by 8 bases and J by 7 bases, and 10 bases separated the two germline ends. This CDR3 comprises 11 residues. CDR3 coding DNA: TGTGCCAGCGCCGGACAAAATACGCAGTATTTT. Encoded protein: CASAGQNTQYF.

The gene calls are TRBV28 and TRBJ1-2, with 10 bases identical to TRBD1. Germline V gives CDR1 MDHEN, CDR2 SYDVKM. The CDR3 spans 14 residues. Trimming at V came to 4 bases and at J to 4 bases, leaving 3 bases not matched to a gene. CDR3 sequence: CASSSGQGVYGYTF. The CDR3 DNA sequence: TGTGCCAGCAGTTCAGGACAGGGGGTCTATGGCTACACCTTC.

The chain links TRBV28 to TRBJ1-2; TRBD1 might be the D (5 bases). V lost 3 bases, J lost 7 bases, and 18 bases lay in between. The germline gives CDR1 MDHEN, CDR2 SYDVKM. The CDR3 runs to 15 residues. CDR3 region: CASSLGLNRGAGYTF. The DNA of the CDR3 is TGTGCCAGCAGTTTGGGGCTCAACCGAGGGGCTGGCTACACCTTC.

V usage is TRBV7-7 and J usage is TRBJ2-5, with 8 bases aligning to TRBD2. Trimming at V came to 1 base and at J to 11 bases, leaving 12 bases not matched to a gene. Per germline, CDR1 SSHAT and CDR2 FNYEAQ (reference sequence). The CDR3 covers 15 residues. CDR3 amino acids: CASSLGGGLGELQYF. For the CDR3, the DNA is TGTGCCAGCAGCTTAGGGGGGGGACTAGGCGAACTTCAGTACTTC.

J is TRBJ1-1 and V is TRBV5-1; the D is unclear. Trimming left V 0 bases short and J 3 bases short, with 9 bases between. Germline V gene lookup returns CDR1 SGHRS and CDR2 YFSETQ. CDR3 length equals 14 residues. DNA for the CDR3: TGCGCCAGCAGCTTGGGTTTGGCTTACACTGAAGCTTTCTTT. It translates to CASSLGLAYTEAFF.

CDR3 amino acids: CASSWAGGHGTDTQYF. In DNA, the CDR3 is TGTGCCAGCAGCTGGGCGGGAGGGCATGGTACAGATACGCAGTATTTT. This chain uses TRBV7-2 with TRBJ2-3; 9 bases are shared with TRBD2. The ends lost 4 bases at V and 3 bases at J; junction bases unmatched: 8. This CDR3 region has 16 residues. The V gene's germline CDR1 is SGHTA and CDR2 FQGNSA.

This sequence joins TRBV6-1 and TRBJ2-5, with a weak D call TRBD1 (6 bases). The V end lost 7 bases, the J end lost 2 bases, and 17 bases lay between the germline ends. The germline CDR1 and CDR2 sequences are MNHNS and SASEGT. The CDR3 is 15 residues long. The DNA of the CDR3 is TGTGCCAGCACGACCAGGACAGTAGCTCAAGAGACCCAGTACTTC. The encoded protein is CASTTRTVAQETQYF.

The genes are TRBV10-3 and TRBJ2-7; 11 bases agree with TRBD2. This CDR3 is built from 18 residues. Unmatched junction bases numbered 12, after V lost 1 base and J lost 4 bases. Germline V gene sequence: CDR1 ENHRY, CDR2 SYGVKD. The CDR3 loop reads CAISEFTSGRKKGYEQYF. Here the CDR3 DNA reads TGTGCCATCAGTGAGTTTACTAGCGGGAGAAAGAAGGGTTACGAGCAGTACTTC.

Comment on this clone: The same CDR3 can be traced to other DNA sequences in this sample. This chain links TRBV29-1 with TRBJ2-6; no firm D call. From germline, CDR1 is SQVTM and CDR2 ANQGSEA. Trimming took off 2 bases at V and 4 bases at J, with 3 bases between the two ends. The CDR3 totals 12 residues. The CDR3 coding sequence is TGCAGCGTTGAAAGCGGGGCCAACGTCCTGACTTTC. Its protein product is CSVESGANVLTF. Together with reference TRBV29-1 and TRBJ2-6, the CDR3 gives the full variable domain: SAVISQKPSRDICQRGTSLTIQCQVDSQVTMMFWYRQQPGQSLTLIATANQGSEATYESGFVIDKFPISRPNLTFSTLTVSNMSPEDSSIYLCSVESGANVLTFGAGSRLTVL.

The rearrangement joins TRBV6-1 to TRBJ2-1, with 8 bases that match TRBD2. Germline values: CDR1 MNHNS, CDR2 SASEGT. The CDR3 loop spans 15 amino acids. The V segment lost 6 bases and the J segment 6 bases; nucleotides outside the gene matches: 10. The CDR3, as DNA: TGTGCCAGCAGGGTGGTCCGGGAGGGTTTCAATGAGCAGTTCTTC. Translating it yields CASRVVREGFNEQFF.

The chain combines TRBV14 with TRBJ1-2; D gene ambiguous. V lost 2 bases and J lost 8, with 9 bases in between. Germline V gives CDR1 SGHDN, CDR2 FVKESK. This CDR3 has 12 residues. The CDR3 nucleotides are TGTGCCAGCAGCCAAACAAGCGGCGGCTACACCTTC. Its protein product is CASSQTSGGYTF.

The rearrangement links TRBV19 to TRBJ2-3, with TRBD2 matching 9 bases. V lost 7 bases, J lost 2 bases, and 4 bases stayed unmatched. This CDR3 spans 14 amino acids. The germline V gene encodes CDR1 LNHDA and CDR2 SQIVND (reference sequence). This CDR3 is CASTPSGTTDTQYF. CDR3 nucleotides: TGTGCCAGTACCCCTAGCGGGACCACAGATACGCAGTATTTT.

The chain carries TRBV7-9 and TRBJ1-2; maybe TRBD1 (6 bases). V was shortened by 2 bases and J by 5 bases, with 12 bases between the two germline ends. The germline V gene encodes CDR1 SEHNR and CDR2 FQNEAQ (reference sequence). The CDR3 has 14 residues. CDR3 sequence reads: CASSLLQGRYGYTF. CDR3 DNA sequence: TGTGCCAGCAGCTTATTACAGGGTAGATATGGCTACACCTTC.

V usage is TRBV5-1 and J usage is TRBJ1-3, with D unresolved. This CDR3 has 13 residues. The V gene's germline CDR1 is SGHRS and CDR2 YFSETQ. V lost 4 bases and J lost 0, with 5 bases in between. In nucleotides, the CDR3 is TGCGCCAGCAGCATAGACTCTGGAAACACCATATATTTT. As protein: CASSIDSGNTIYF.

This chain links TRBV6-1 with TRBJ2-1, with D hard to call. Trimming took 7 bases from V and 0 from J, leaving 10 bases between them. The CDR3 sequence is 14 residues long. Germline CDR1 and CDR2: MNHNS and SASEGT. The DNA of the CDR3 is TGTGCCAGCAAGGAGACCCGCTCCTACAATGAGCAGTTCTTC. Protein sequence: CASKETRSYNEQFF.

The rearrangement links TRBV7-6 to TRBJ2-5; D is unclear. The germline V and J ends were trimmed by 2 bases and 4 bases, with 8 bases remaining between them. Germline CDR1 reads SGHVS; CDR2 reads FNYEAQ. This CDR3 region has 13 residues. CDR3 sequence (DNA): TGTGCCAGCAGCTTATCACGCAGAGAGACCCAGTACTTC. This encodes CASSLSRRETQYF.

The rearrangement links TRBV23-1 to TRBJ2-3, with D possibly matching TRBD1 (5 bases). TRBV23-1 is labeled an ORF, and its function is uncertain. This CDR3 comprises 17 residues. V shed 1 base and J shed 4 bases, with 18 bases lying between them. The CDR3 sequence is CASSQFGAAPVADTQYF. CDR3 in DNA: TGCGCCAGCAGTCAATTTGGGGCGGCCCCCGTGGCAGATACGCAGTATTTT.

This clone appeared a few times. The chain combines TRBV25-1 with TRBJ1-2, with 7 bases aligning to TRBD1. Per germline, CDR1 MGHDK and CDR2 SYGVNS. The CDR3 contains 11 residues. The V segment lost 9 bases and the J segment 6 bases; nucleotides outside the gene matches: 4. CDR3 DNA: TGTGCCAGTCGACAGGGAGATGGCTACACCTTC. Amino acid sequence: CASRQGDGYTF.

In this sample, this clone turned up a few times. The rearrangement links TRBV7-9 to TRBJ1-3; perhaps TRBD1 as D (5 bases). V was shortened by 8 bases and J by 2 bases, with 13 bases between the two germline ends. The CDR3 totals 14 residues. Germline V gives CDR1 SEHNR, CDR2 FQNEAQ (reference sequence). CDR3 coding DNA: TGTGCCAGCCGCCCAGGGACCCCTGGAAACACCATATATTTT. Translated: CASRPGTPGNTIYF.

The genes are TRBV9 and TRBJ2-7; D might be TRBD2 (7 bases). This CDR3 contains 16 residues. V dropped 0 bases and J dropped 7 bases, with 20 bases sitting between them. Looked up from germline, CDR1 is SGDLS and CDR2 is YYNGEE. DNA for the CDR3: TGTGCCAGCAGCGTAGGGGAGGGGGGACCCCTTCGGGAGCAGTACTTC. Its translation is CASSVGEGGPLREQYF.